This TCR beta chain was recorded in a study of cytomegalovirus exposure and HLA in healthy donors. CDR1 and CDR2 (germline): SGHRS, YFSETQ. The ends lost 4 bases at V and 9 bases at J; junction bases unmatched: 10. The CDR3 is 13 residues long. Amplification used 60 Vbeta primers and 13 Jbeta primers. Here immunoSEQ multiplex PCR was the method, and the copy in TCRdb shows in-frame clones only, minus some. Of 95,000 to 150,000 clones listed, 15% to 19% are singletons. The J gene is TRBJ2-7, the V gene TRBV5-1; 7 nucleotides agree with TRBD2. The source of this sequence is a woman aged 18-35 years in good health and CMV-seronegative. Sequencing was done on a sample of PBMCs. The CDR3 DNA reads as TGCGCCAGCAGCCTCCCCGGGGAGGGGTGGCAGTACTTC. This encodes CASSLPGEGWQYF. Combining the CDR3 with reference TRBV5-1 and TRBJ2-7 gives the whole variable domain KAGVTQTPRYLIKTRGQQVTLSCSPISGHRSVSWYQQTPGQGLQFLFEYFSETQRNKGNFPGRFSGRQFSNSRSEMNVSTLELGDSALYLCASSLPGEGWQYFGPGTRLTVT.